Each of the 9 T cell receptor beta chains below was sequenced from the same sample in a study of blood T cells in healthy people across ages. Through a sample-barcoded 5' primer and a J-beta primer mix, a second PCR was run for about 6 to 11 cycles. TCRdb itself ran the 5' RACE reads through MiXCR, one entry per CDR3 protein. The sample consists of about 830,000 distinct CDR3 sequences, 58% of them appearing once. Specimen: blood. The source is a man aged 25 to 40 in good health.

This chain links TRBV2 with TRBJ2-4; D unresolved. The germline gives CDR1 SNHLY, CDR2 FYNNEI. V was shortened by 3 bases and J by 0 bases, with 12 bases between the two germline ends. This CDR3 has 16 residues. The CDR3 DNA follows: TGTGCCAGCAGTGAGCCAAAAGGAATAGCCAAAAACATTCAGTACTTC. Protein product: CASSEPKGIAKNIQYF.

This clonotype was counted a few times. A much larger clonotype is one base distant, so this may be a read error. The genes are TRBV12-3 or TRBV12-4 and TRBJ2-1; no clear D. V lost 3 bases and J 13 bases, leaving 16 bases between the germline ends. CDR3 length: 13 amino acids. The CDR3 sequence is CASSLGFGETQFF. The CDR3, as DNA: TGTGCCAGCAGTTTGGGTTTTGGTGAGACCCAGTTCTTC.

V usage is TRBV27 and J usage is TRBJ1-6, with D unresolved. The CDR3 runs 12 residues. V dropped 4 bases and J dropped 9 bases, with 7 bases sitting between them. The germline gives CDR1 MNHEY, CDR2 SMNVEV (reference sequence). The CDR3 reads CASSYGGSPLHF. The CDR3 DNA reads TGTGCCAGCAGTTACGGTGGTTCACCCCTCCACTTT.

This clonotype occurred a few times. The gene calls are TRBV7-9 and TRBJ1-4; TRBD1 matches 9 bases. V lost 3 bases to trimming and J lost 10 bases; unmatched junction nucleotides: 12. The CDR3 is made up of 16 amino acids. Germline V lookup: CDR1 SEHNR, CDR2 FQNEAQ (reference sequence). For the CDR3, the DNA is TGTGCCAGCAGCTTTTCCCGCGGGACAGGGTCCCCAAAACTGTTTTTT. Translated, it gives CASSFSRGTGSPKLFF.

The CDR3 DNA sequence: TGCAGTGCTAGATATAGCGGGGGGGCCGGAGAGACCCAGTACTTC. It encodes CSARYSGGAGETQYF. The chain combines TRBV20-1 with TRBJ2-5, with 11 bases matching TRBD2. CDR3 length: 15 amino acids. The J segment lost 4 bases and the V segment lost 2 bases, leaving 6 bases of the junction unmatched. Germline V gene data show CDR1 as DFQATT and CDR2 as SNEGSKA (reference sequence).

J is TRBJ2-5 and V is TRBV20-1; D gene uncertain. The end of the DNA aligns better with TRBJ2-7, so the J call may be wrong. The germline gives CDR1 DFQATT, CDR2 SNEGSKA (reference sequence). The CDR3 spans 11 residues. The CDR3 DNA is TGCAGTGCTAGATCGAAAGACGAGCAGTACTTC. It translates to CSARSKDEQYF.

This clonotype was seen more than once but under ten times. The chain has TRBV7-2 and TRBJ2-5; possibly TRBD1 for D (5 bases). CDR3 length: 15 amino acids. Germline CDR1 reads SGHTA; CDR2 reads FQGNSA. V lost 4 bases, J lost 0 bases, and 12 bases lay in between. The CDR3 region has the DNA TGTGCCAGCAGCTCCCAGCCGGACAACCAAGAGACCCAGTACTTC. Amino acid sequence: CASSSQPDNQETQYF.

In this sample, this clonotype turned up a few times. The chain couples TRBV9 to TRBJ2-5; 11 positions match TRBD2. The CDR3 spans 16 residues. Trimming took 3 bases from V and 1 from J; bases not matched to a gene: 5. CDR1 is SGDLS and CDR2 is YYNGEE in the germline V gene. Here the CDR3 reads CASSATGTSGQETQYF. The CDR3 nucleotides are TGTGCCAGCAGCGCAACCGGGACTAGCGGCCAAGAGACCCAGTACTTC. Together with reference TRBV9 and TRBJ2-5, the CDR3 gives the full variable domain: DSGVTQTPKHLITATGQRVTLRCSPRSGDLSVYWYQQSLDQGLQFLIQYYNGEERAKGNILERFSAQQFPDLHSELNLSSLELGDSALYFCASSATGTSGQETQYFGPGTRLLVL.

V is TRBV28 and J is TRBJ2-7; TRBD2 agrees at 10 bases. Germline loops: CDR1 MDHEN, CDR2 SYDVKM. This CDR3 has 15 amino acids. J was trimmed by 0 bases and V by 6 bases; bases with no gene match: 5. The CDR3 DNA sequence: TGTGCCAGCAGCCTAGCGGGGGCTGGCTCCTACGAGCAGTACTTC. It is translated as CASSLAGAGSYEQYF.